This T cell receptor beta chain was obtained from a study of blood T cell repertoires in COVID-19. Study-level background: Whether acute or convalescent, the COVID-19 samples came from the United States, Italy and Spain.

The germline V gene encodes CDR1 MNHEY and CDR2 SVGAGI. The trim removed 6 bases at V and 3 bases at J, leaving 4 bases unmatched. The CDR3 is 13 amino acids. Per the authors' pipeline: Estimated nucleated cell counts came from reference gene primer amplification. Profiling relied on immunoSEQ multiplex PCR, and the TCRdb table lists in-frame clones only, not all of them. D and trimming were read from the DNA, whereas the V and J calls and clone size are those reported in that table. The sample includes some 110,000 clones, 70% to 85% of them seen just once. What was sequenced was peripheral blood. The chain couples TRBV6-5 to TRBJ2-7, with 8 nucleotides matching TRBD2. The receptor was derived from a woman in her 70s with acute or convalescent COVID-19. The CDR3 reads CASSPGGDYEQYF. The CDR3 region has the DNA TGTGCCAGCAGCCCGGGGGGGGACTACGAGCAGTACTTC.